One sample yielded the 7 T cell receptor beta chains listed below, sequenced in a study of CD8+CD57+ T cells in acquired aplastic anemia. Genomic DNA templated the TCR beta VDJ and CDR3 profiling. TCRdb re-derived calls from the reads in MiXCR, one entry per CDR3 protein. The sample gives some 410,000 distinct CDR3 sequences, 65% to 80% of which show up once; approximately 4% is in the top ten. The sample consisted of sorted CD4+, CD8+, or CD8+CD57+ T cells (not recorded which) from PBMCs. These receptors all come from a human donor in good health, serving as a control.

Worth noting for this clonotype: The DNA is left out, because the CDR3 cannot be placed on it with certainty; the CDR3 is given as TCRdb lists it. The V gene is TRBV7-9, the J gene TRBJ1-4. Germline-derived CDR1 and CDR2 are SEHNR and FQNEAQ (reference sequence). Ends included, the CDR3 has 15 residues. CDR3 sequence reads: CASSLGYYGYTFVFF.

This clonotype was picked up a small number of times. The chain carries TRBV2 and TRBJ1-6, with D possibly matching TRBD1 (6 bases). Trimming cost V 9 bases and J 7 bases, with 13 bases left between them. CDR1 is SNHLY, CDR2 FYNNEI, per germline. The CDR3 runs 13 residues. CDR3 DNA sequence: TGTGCCAGTATAGTAACAGGGAATTCACCCCTCCACTTT. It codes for CASIVTGNSPLHF.

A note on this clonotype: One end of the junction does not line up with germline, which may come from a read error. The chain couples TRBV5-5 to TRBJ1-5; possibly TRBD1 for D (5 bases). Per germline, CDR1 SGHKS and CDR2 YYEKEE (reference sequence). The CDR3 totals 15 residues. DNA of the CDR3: TGTGCCAGCAGCCATGGGGGTCAAGGCAACCAGCCCCAGCATTTT. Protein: CASSHGGQGNQPQHF.

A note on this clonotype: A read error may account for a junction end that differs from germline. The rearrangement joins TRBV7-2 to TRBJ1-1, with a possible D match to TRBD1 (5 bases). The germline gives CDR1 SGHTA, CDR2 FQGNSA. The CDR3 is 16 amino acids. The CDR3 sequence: CASSKRRGGGYTGAFF. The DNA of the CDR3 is TGTGCCAGCAGTAAAAGACGGGGTGGGGGTTACACTGGAGCTTTCTTT.

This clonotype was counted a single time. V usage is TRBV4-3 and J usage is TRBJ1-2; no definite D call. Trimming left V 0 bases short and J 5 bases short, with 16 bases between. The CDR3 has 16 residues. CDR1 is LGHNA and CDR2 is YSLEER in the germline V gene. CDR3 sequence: CASSQELAGIRYGYTF. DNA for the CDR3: TGCGCCAGCAGCCAAGAGTTGGCAGGTATCAGATATGGCTACACCTTC.

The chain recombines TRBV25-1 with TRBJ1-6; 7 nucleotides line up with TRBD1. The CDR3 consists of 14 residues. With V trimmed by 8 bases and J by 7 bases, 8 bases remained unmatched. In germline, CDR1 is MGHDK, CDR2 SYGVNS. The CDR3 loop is CASALGQANSPLHF. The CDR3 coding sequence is TGTGCCAGCGCCCTCGGACAGGCGAATTCACCCCTCCACTTT. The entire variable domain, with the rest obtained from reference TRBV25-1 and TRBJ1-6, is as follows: EADIYQTPRYLVIGTGKKITLECSQTMGHDKMYWYQQDPGMELHLIHYSYGVNSTEKGDLSSESTVSRIRTEHFPLTLESARPSHTSQYLCASALGQANSPLHFGNGTRLTVT.

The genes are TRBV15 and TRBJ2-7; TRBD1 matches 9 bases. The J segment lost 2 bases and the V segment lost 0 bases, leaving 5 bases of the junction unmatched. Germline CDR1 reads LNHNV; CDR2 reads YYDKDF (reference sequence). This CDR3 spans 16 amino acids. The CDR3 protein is CATSRDWDRETYEQYF. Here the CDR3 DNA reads TGTGCCACCAGCAGAGATTGGGACAGGGAAACCTACGAGCAGTACTTC.